These 29 T cell receptor beta chains originate from one sample sequenced in a study of regulatory T cells in long-lasting Graves disease. Arm-PCR of CDR3 regions with iRepertoire HTBI primers generated TCR beta libraries. Each CDR3 protein is one row after TCRdb ran MiXCR on the multiplex PCR reads. The data contain some 450,000 distinct CDR3 sequences, roughly 15% of them seen just once; the ten biggest clones take up about 10%. Time point: newly diagnosed GD, antithyroid drugs for less than 3 months. There was RNA extracted from PBMCs, and the TCR library was made from it. The data also belong to a second study, concerning T cells in Graves' hyperthyroidism and ophthalmopathy.

This material consisted of peripheral blood mononuclear cells (PBMCs), taken at new diagnosis, from a patient treated with antithyroid drugs. The receptors come from a woman aged 25 to 39 with Graves disease.

The chain links TRBV28 to TRBJ1-1; possibly TRBD1 for D (5 bases). The V end lost 5 bases, the J end lost 3 bases, and 16 bases lay between the germline ends. CDR1 MDHEN and CDR2 SYDVKM come from the germline V gene. The CDR3 is 15 amino acids. CDR3 DNA sequence: TGTGCCAGCAGTCCCGGCAGGGCGGCCGACACTGAAGCTTTCTTT. It codes for CASSPGRAADTEAFF.

The table lists this clonotype with many counts. This sequence joins TRBV11-2 and TRBJ1-1; no reliable D call. Germline-derived CDR1 and CDR2 are SGHAT and FQNNGV. The length of the CDR3 is 14 residues. Deletions cut 0 bases from V and 0 bases from J, with 5 bases between. The DNA for the CDR3 is TGTGCCAGCAGCTTAGATCTTGTGAACACTGAAGCTTTCTTT. Translated, it gives CASSLDLVNTEAFF.

The sample holds many counts of this clonotype. The chain has TRBV6-1 and TRBJ1-5, with 7 nucleotides matching TRBD1. This CDR3 has 15 amino acids. Germline trimming cut 6 bases from V and 0 bases from J; bases unmatched to any gene: 5. CDR1 is MNHNS and CDR2 is SASEGT in the germline V gene. The CDR3 loop reads CASRGTAYSNQPQHF. In DNA form, the CDR3 reads TGTGCCAGCAGGGGGACAGCTTATAGCAATCAGCCCCAGCATTTT.

This clonotype was counted ten times or more. The J gene is TRBJ2-7, the V gene TRBV12-3 or TRBV12-4; 8 bases are shared with TRBD1. This CDR3 comprises 14 residues. Losses at the gene ends were 7 bases for V and 2 bases for J; bases not matched to a gene: 7. CDR3 protein: CASTLQGVTYEQYF. In DNA, the CDR3 is TGTGCCAGCACCTTACAGGGGGTAACCTACGAGCAGTACTTC.

As to this clonotype: It may be a read error: a sequence one base away is much more abundant. The chain joins TRBV27 to TRBJ1-2; weak D call: TRBD1 (5 bases). The germline V gene encodes CDR1 MNHEY and CDR2 SMNVEV (reference sequence). This CDR3 region has 15 residues. The CDR3 is CVSSSTGDPNYGYTF. The CDR3 DNA follows: TGTGTCAGCAGTTCTACGGGGGACCCTAACTATGGCTACACCTTC.

The table lists this clonotype with many counts. The chain links TRBV2 to TRBJ2-7; 10 nucleotides align to TRBD2. The CDR3 consists of 15 residues. Germline CDR1 is SNHLY and CDR2 is FYNNEI. Trimming took 6 bases from V and 5 from J; bases not matched to a gene: 10. As DNA, the CDR3 is TGTGCCAGCAGGCTAACTAGCGGGATTAGCAACGAGCAGTACTTC. Residues: CASRLTSGISNEQYF.

There are many counts of this clonotype. V is TRBV4-3 and J is TRBJ2-7; D ambiguous. Germline assignment: CDR1 LGHNA and CDR2 YSLEER. The CDR3 contains 16 residues. V dropped 0 bases and J dropped 2 bases, with 14 bases sitting between them. The CDR3: CASSQDISSRPYEQYF. As DNA, the CDR3 is TGCGCCAGCAGCCAAGATATCTCGAGCCGGCCCTACGAGCAGTACTTC.

The table lists this clonotype with many counts. This rearrangement joins TRBV10-3 to TRBJ1-6, with TRBD1 as a possible D gene (5 bases). Germline V gives CDR1 ENHRY, CDR2 SYGVKD. The germline V and J ends were trimmed by 0 bases and 7 bases, with 13 bases remaining between them. There are 16 residues in the CDR3. The CDR3 nucleotides are TGTGCCATCAGTGAGTCTGAGGGACTGCAAAATTCACCCCTCCACTTT. This sequence encodes CAISESEGLQNSPLHF.

V and J are TRBV5-4 and TRBJ2-7; no reliable D call. With 0 bases removed from V and 3 bases from J, the gap between germline ends came to 13 bases. The CDR3 length is 15 residues. Per the germline V gene, CDR1 is SGHNT and CDR2 is YYREEE (reference sequence). The CDR3 DNA is TGTGCCAGCAGCTTGGATGCTTATACAGTCTACGAGCAGTACTTC. This encodes CASSLDAYTVYEQYF. Drawing the rest from reference TRBV5-4 and TRBJ2-7, the complete variable domain is ETGVTQSPTHLIKTRGQQVTLRCSSQSGHNTVSWYQQALGQGPQFIFQYYREEENGRGNFPPRFSGLQFPNYSSELNVNALELDDSALYLCASSLDAYTVYEQYFGPGTRLTVT.

Ten or more counts support this clonotype. This chain links TRBV18 with TRBJ1-4; 9 bases map to TRBD1. V lost 3 bases to trimming and J lost 5 bases; unmatched junction nucleotides: 4. CDR1 is KGHSH, CDR2 LQKENI, per germline. The CDR3 contains 15 residues. CDR3 protein: CASSPSDRGNEKLFF. The CDR3 bases are TGTGCCAGCTCACCGTCGGACAGGGGAAATGAAAAACTGTTTTTT.

The rearrangement uses TRBV15 and TRBJ2-2; D is ambiguous. This CDR3 comprises 16 residues. Germline V lookup: CDR1 LNHNV, CDR2 YYDKDF (reference sequence). V lost 4 bases and J 6 bases, leaving 18 bases between the germline ends. CDR3 region: CATSKGPSRLAGELFF. As DNA, the CDR3 is TGTGCCACCAGCAAAGGGCCTTCCCGATTGGCCGGGGAGCTGTTTTTT.

This clonotype came up a few times. The V gene is TRBV5-6, the J gene TRBJ1-2; D gene unclear. Trimming took off 2 bases at V and 6 bases at J, with 17 bases between the two ends. Germline V gene sequence: CDR1 SGHDT, CDR2 YYEEEE. The CDR3 is 15 amino acids. For the CDR3, the DNA is TGTGCCAGCAGCTTCGAATGGCGGAAAAGAGATGGCTACACCTTC. Protein: CASSFEWRKRDGYTF.

This clonotype was seen repeatedly, ten times or more. This sequence joins TRBV2 and TRBJ1-5; 7 nucleotides align to TRBD1. The length of the CDR3 is 17 residues. Germline V CDR1 and CDR2: SNHLY, FYNNEI. With 7 bases clipped from V and 4 bases from J, the junction kept 16 bases outside the gene matches. Here the CDR3 reads CASTRERGGTDNQPQHF. Written as DNA, the CDR3 is TGTGCCAGCACCCGAGAAAGAGGTGGGACAGATAATCAGCCCCAGCATTTT.

This clonotype was seen more than once but under ten times. The chain combines TRBV4-3 with TRBJ2-6; D might be TRBD1 (5 bases). CDR3 length: 16 amino acids. The germline gives CDR1 LGHNA, CDR2 YSLEER. Deletions cut 4 bases from V and 2 bases from J, with 12 bases between. CDR3: CASSREAGTGANVLTF. The CDR3 nucleotides are TGCGCCAGCAGCCGCGAAGCAGGGACTGGGGCCAACGTCCTGACTTTC.

This clonotype was seen at least ten times. The rearrangement joins TRBV7-9 to TRBJ2-7, with 7 bases aligning to TRBD2. Losses at the gene ends were 4 bases for V and 2 bases for J; bases not matched to a gene: 17. Germline CDR1 is SEHNR and CDR2 is FQNEAQ (reference sequence). The CDR3 totals 18 residues. The CDR3 here is CASSSGLVLSPSPYEQYF. CDR3 DNA sequence: TGTGCCAGCAGCTCCGGACTAGTCCTAAGCCCATCCCCCTACGAGCAGTACTTC. The variable domain in full, completed from reference TRBV7-9 and TRBJ2-7, reads DTGVSQNPRHKITKRGQNVTFRCDPISEHNRLYWYRQTLGQGPEFLTYFQNEAQLEKSRLLSDRFSAERPKGSFSTLEIQRTEQGDSAMYLCASSSGLVLSPSPYEQYFGPGTRLTVT.

V usage is TRBV4-3 and J usage is TRBJ1-2; D may be TRBD1 (6 bases). Germline V CDR1 and CDR2: LGHNA, YSLEER. Trimming left V 0 bases short and J 3 bases short, with 8 bases between. The CDR3 consists of 14 residues. Written as DNA, the CDR3 is TGCGCCAGCAGCCAAGATACAGGGTACTATGGCTACACCTTC. It yields the protein CASSQDTGYYGYTF.

The chain uses TRBV19 and TRBJ2-1; TRBD2 aligns across 16 bases. The CDR3 consists of 15 residues. V lost 6 bases to trimming and J lost 13 bases; unmatched junction nucleotides: 9. The germline CDR1 and CDR2 sequences are LNHDA and SQIVND (reference sequence). CDR3: CASSQTGLAGGPQFF. The CDR3 nucleotides are TGTGCCAGTAGCCAGACGGGACTAGCGGGAGGGCCTCAGTTCTTC.

This clonotype came up a few times. V and J are TRBV6-5 and TRBJ1-2, with D unresolved. Germline V gene data show CDR1 as MNHEY and CDR2 as SVGAGI. Trimming left V 2 bases short and J 2 bases short, with 9 bases between. The CDR3 runs 14 residues. Here the CDR3 DNA reads TGTGCCAGCAGTTACGGCACCGCCAACTATGGCTACACCTTC. Translation: CASSYGTANYGYTF.

As regards this clonotype: This probably arose from a read error, given a far larger clone one base away. The rearrangement joins TRBV14 to TRBJ2-5; a possible D gene is TRBD1 (5 bases). The CDR3 loop spans 13 amino acids. Germline CDR1 SGHDN, CDR2 FVKESK. DNA for the CDR3: TGTGCCAGCAGAGGGGCGCCACAAGAGACCCAGTGCTTC. As protein: CASRGAPQETQCF.

This clonotype has a handful of counts. V usage is TRBV7-8 and J usage is TRBJ2-2, with D tentatively TRBD1 or TRBD2 (5 bases each). This CDR3 comprises 16 residues. The germline V and J ends were trimmed by 4 bases and 0 bases, with 12 bases remaining between them. Germline V gene lookup returns CDR1 SGHVS and CDR2 FQNEAQ. For the CDR3, the DNA is TGTGCCAGCAGCTCCCGGGACGGCGCGAACACCGGGGAGCTGTTTTTT. Its protein is CASSSRDGANTGELFF. Full variable domain (missing parts from reference TRBV7-8 and TRBJ2-2): GAGVSQSPRYKVAKRGQDVALRCDPISGHVSLFWYQQALGQGPEFLTYFQNEAQLDKSGLPSDRFFAERPEGSVSTLKIQRTQQEDSAVYLCASSSRDGANTGELFFGEGSRLTVL.

This clonotype was picked up a small number of times. The V gene is TRBV6-6, the J gene TRBJ2-6, with 10 bases that match TRBD2. Germline values: CDR1 MNHNY, CDR2 SVGAGI (reference sequence). This CDR3 comprises 19 residues. J lost 0 bases, V lost 0 bases, and 5 bases had no gene match. This CDR3 reads CASSYSSGRASSGANVLTF. The CDR3 DNA follows: TGTGCCAGCAGTTACTCGAGCGGGAGGGCCTCCTCTGGGGCCAACGTCCTGACTTTC.

V gene TRBV19 combines with J gene TRBJ2-2, with D hard to call. Germline V lookup: CDR1 LNHDA, CDR2 SQIVND (reference sequence). The CDR3 is 13 residues long. Trimming pared 4 bases from V and 7 bases from J, leaving 10 bases between. The CDR3 sequence: CASSTGRYGELFF. CDR3 nucleotide sequence: TGTGCCAGTAGTACTGGGCGGTACGGGGAGCTGTTTTTT. Together with reference TRBV19 and TRBJ2-2, the CDR3 gives the full variable domain: DGGITQSPKYLFRKEGQNVTLSCEQNLNHDAMYWYRQDPGQGLRLIYYSQIVNDFQKGDIAEGYSVSREKKESFPLTVTSAQKNPTAFYLCASSTGRYGELFFGEGSRLTVL.

This clonotype was picked up many times. The chain recombines TRBV11-2 with TRBJ1-1, with D tentatively TRBD1 (5 bases). The V end lost 7 bases, the J end lost 1 base, and 13 bases lay between the germline ends. The CDR3 spans 14 residues. CDR1 is SGHAT, CDR2 FQNNGV, per germline. The DNA of the CDR3 is TGTGCCAGCACCCCAGGCAGGGCGAACACTGAAGCTTTCTTT. Amino acids: CASTPGRANTEAFF.

This clonotype was seen only a few times. This chain uses TRBV5-1 with TRBJ1-6; 8 bases agree with TRBD1. The CDR3 is 14 residues long. V trimming: 4 bases; J trimming: 8 bases; junction bases outside the gene matches: 5. CDR1 and CDR2 (germline): SGHRS, YFSETQ. This chain's CDR3 is CASSPRGQDSPLHF. The CDR3 DNA reads as TGCGCCAGCAGCCCCAGGGGGCAAGATTCACCCCTCCACTTT.

This clonotype has a count of ten or more. The genes are TRBV6-1 and TRBJ1-5; D call uncertain. CDR1 and CDR2 from the germline V gene are MNHNS and SASEGT. V lost 1 base and J lost 7, with 11 bases in between. The CDR3 extends over 14 amino acids. Here the CDR3 DNA reads TGTGCCAGCAGTGAAGTAATAGGGTGGCAGCCCCAGCATTTT. This translates into CASSEVIGWQPQHF.

The rearrangement joins TRBV19 to TRBJ2-1; 9 bases agree with TRBD1. From germline, CDR1 is LNHDA and CDR2 SQIVND (reference sequence). The CDR3 is made up of 14 amino acids. Germline trimming cut 1 base from V and 10 bases from J; bases unmatched to any gene: 5. CDR3 in DNA: TGTGCCAGTAGTATAGGGACAGGGGTAGGCGAGCAGTTCTTC. Encoded protein: CASSIGTGVGEQFF.

This clonotype has a handful of counts. This sequence joins TRBV5-1 and TRBJ2-1; 7 bases line up with TRBD2. CDR1 SGHRS and CDR2 YFSETQ come from the germline V gene. CDR3 length equals 13 residues. Trimming at V came to 1 base and at J to 9 bases, leaving 4 bases not matched to a gene. The CDR3 here is CASSLSGRVEQFF. CDR3 sequence (DNA): TGCGCCAGCAGCTTGAGTGGGAGGGTTGAGCAGTTCTTC. Drawing the rest from reference TRBV5-1 and TRBJ2-1, the complete variable domain is KAGVTQTPRYLIKTRGQQVTLSCSPISGHRSVSWYQQTPGQGLQFLFEYFSETQRNKGNFPGRFSGRQFSNSRSEMNVSTLELGDSALYLCASSLSGRVEQFFGPGTRLTVL.

This clonotype was detected many times. One end of the junction varies from germline; a read error may be responsible. J is TRBJ2-3 and V is TRBV5-5; 7 bases agree with TRBD2. The CDR3 totals 15 residues. Germline V gives CDR1 SGHKS, CDR2 YYEKEE (reference sequence). The CDR3 protein is CASSWGLTQTDTQYF. The DNA for the CDR3 is TGCGCCAGCAGCTGGGGACTAACGCAGACAGATACGCAGTATTTT.

This clonotype was seen repeatedly, ten times or more. The chain combines TRBV6-1 with TRBJ2-5, with 13 bases lining up with TRBD2. V dropped 10 bases and J dropped 7; count of bases not matched to a gene: 12. This CDR3 has 15 amino acids. Germline assignment: CDR1 MNHNS and CDR2 SASEGT. CDR3 in DNA: TGTGCCACCCTGGGACTAGCGGGACGACTCGCGACCCAGTACTTC. It encodes CATLGLAGRLATQYF.